Listed below are T cell receptor beta chains from one sample, sequenced in a study of cytomegalovirus exposure and HLA in healthy donors. Here immunoSEQ multiplex PCR was the method, and the copy in TCRdb shows in-frame clones only, minus some. In the table there are roughly 250,000 clones, roughly two thirds of which are singletons. Sequenced: PBMCs. Receptor source: a female donor in good health and CMV-seronegative. Each CDR3 is given with its conserved first and last residue. D genes are given only for firm matches. Clone size is shown for a subset of rows, as once, few, many or a class of expanded clone.

TRBV5-1,few,-,TRBJ2-1,CASSPALGPSLHEQFF,TGCGCCAGCAGCCCGGCCCTTGGTCCCTCACTACATGAGCAGTTCTTC
TRBV9,-,TRBD1,TRBJ1-4,CASTGTGQGSLSTNEKLFF,TGTGCCAGCACGGGTACTGGACAGGGGTCCCTTTCGACTAATGAAAAACTGTTTTTT
TRBV6-1,-,-,TRBJ1-1,CASSELAENTEAFF,TGTGCCAGCAGTGAATTAGCAGAGAACACTGAAGCTTTCTTT
TRBV9,few,-,TRBJ2-1,CASSVSGLATVVYNEQFF,TGTGCCAGCAGCGTATCAGGTCTAGCGACGGTGGTATACAATGAGCAGTTCTTC
TRBV11-2,-,TRBD2,TRBJ2-5,CASNRGGLAALRETQYF,TGTGCCAGCAACAGGGGGGGACTAGCGGCCTTGAGAGAGACCCAGTACTTC
TRBV7-2,once,TRBD1,TRBJ2-6,CASSSRQGVQVAGANVLTF,TGTGCCAGCAGCTCTCGACAGGGTGTCCAGGTCGCTGGGGCCAACGTCCTGACTTTC
TRBV13,-,-,TRBJ2-2,CASSSLPTGELFF,TGTGCCAGCAGCTCCCTACCAACCGGGGAGCTGTTTTTT
TRBV7-8,few,-,TRBJ2-3,CASSLDGGSTDTQYF,TGTGCCAGCAGCTTAGACGGAGGCAGCACAGATACGCAGTATTTT
TRBV27,-,-,TRBJ1-1,CASSVRGDTEAFF,TGTGCCAGCAGTGTCAGGGGAGATACTGAAGCTTTCTTT
TRBV29-1,-,-,TRBJ2-5,CSVRTVQETQYF,TGCAGCGTCCGGACAGTCCAAGAGACCCAGTACTTC
TRBV28,-,TRBD1,TRBJ1-2,CASSPSDRDLYGYTF,TGTGCCAGCAGTCCCTCGGACAGGGACCTCTATGGCTACACCTTC
TRBV18,-,TRBD1,TRBJ2-1,CASSPRGQGHEQFF,TGTGCCAGCTCACCACGGGGACAGGGGCATGAGCAGTTCTTC
TRBV11-2,once,-,TRBJ2-1,CASSFGGPEQFF,TGTGCCAGCAGCTTTGGCGGGCCTGAGCAGTTCTTC
TRBV4-1,-,TRBD2,TRBJ2-2,CASSPGLAGGPGELFF,TGCGCCAGCAGCCCGGGACTAGCGGGAGGGCCCGGGGAGCTGTTTTTT
TRBV7-9,once,-,TRBJ2-3,CSSSANRGGRDTDTQYF,TGTTCCAGCAGCGCAAATAGGGGTGGGCGGGACACAGATACGCAGTATTTT
TRBV5-5,few,-,TRBJ2-6,CASSPLAANVLTF,TGTGCCAGCAGCCCACTTGCGGCCAACGTCCTGACTTTC
TRBV5-4,-,-,TRBJ1-1,CASSLPGGETEAFF,TGTGCCAGCAGCTTGCCCGGGGGGGAAACTGAAGCTTTCTTT
TRBV6-1,-,TRBD1,TRBJ1-5,CASSTGQGVNQPQHF,TGTGCCAGCAGCACCGGACAGGGCGTCAATCAGCCCCAGCATTTT
TRBV15,-,-,TRBJ2-1,CATSSPGNAYNEQFF,TGTGCCACCAGCAGTCCGGGAAATGCCTACAATGAGCAGTTCTTC
TRBV5-4,-,-,TRBJ1-1,CASKAGRDLNTEAFF,TGTGCCAGCAAGGCGGGGCGTGATCTGAACACTGAAGCTTTCTTT
TRBV30,-,TRBD1,TRBJ1-1,CAWTNDRAGEAFF,TGTGCCTGGACCAACGACAGGGCTGGTGAAGCTTTCTTT
TRBV27,-,-,TRBJ1-1,CASSLYGEATEAFF,TGTGCCAGCAGTTTATATGGGGAGGCCACTGAAGCTTTCTTT
TRBV18,-,-,TRBJ1-1,CASSPPLAEAFF,TGTGCCAGCTCACCACCGCTAGCTGAAGCTTTCTTT
TRBV5-4,-,TRBD1,TRBJ2-1,CASSLGGQVGVGEQFF,TGTGCCAGCAGCTTGGGGGGACAGGTAGGGGTCGGTGAGCAGTTCTTC
TRBV27,-,-,TRBJ2-1,CASSVGGYNEQFF,TGTGCCAGCAGCGTCGGAGGGTACAATGAGCAGTTCTTC
TRBV30,few,TRBD2,TRBJ2-1,CAWSGATSGDYNEQFF,TGTGCCTGGAGTGGAGCGACTAGCGGAGACTACAATGAGCAGTTCTTC
TRBV2,-,-,TRBJ2-3,CASRSLWGDTDTQYF,TGTGCCAGCAGGTCTCTGTGGGGGGACACAGATACGCAGTATTTT
TRBV4-2,-,TRBD2,TRBJ2-5,CASSQTTGTSGGETQYF,TGTGCCAGCAGCCAAACTACCGGGACTAGCGGGGGAGAGACCCAGTACTTC
TRBV2,-,TRBD2,TRBJ2-1,CASSANGRNYNEQFF,TGTGCCAGCAGTGCGAACGGGAGGAACTACAATGAGCAGTTCTTC
TRBV28,-,TRBD2,TRBJ2-7,CASSSIRTSGSVEYF,TGTGCCAGCAGTTCTATTCGGACTAGCGGGAGTGTCGAGTACTTC
TRBV27,-,TRBD2,TRBJ2-3,CASSPFWTSDVTDTQYF,TGTGCCAGCAGTCCTTTCTGGACTAGCGACGTCACAGATACGCAGTATTTT